Presented here are 29 T cell receptor beta chains from one specimen sequenced in a study of cytotoxic CD8 clonotypes in ibrutinib-treated CLL (dated by TCRdb to 2020 to 2022). Libraries were built with the immunoSEQ multiplex PCR assay. TCRdb re-hosts the immuneACCESS table, in-frame sequences only. Its copies lack some clones; in the studies checked, an unresolved V gene accounts for under half of them, and the cause for the rest is not known. This sample comprises 200,000 to 250,000 clones, 65% to 80% of them detected only once. In total, the top ten clones hold 5.5% to 6% of the sample. The time point label for this specimen denotes: approximately 11 months on ibrutinib. Sequences were derived from PBMCs, sampled after 12 months of ibrutinib treatment. These receptors all stem from a human donor with chronic lymphocytic leukemia.

V gene TRBV6-1 combines with J gene TRBJ2-7; 8 bases align to TRBD2. Losses at the gene ends were 3 bases for V and 3 bases for J; bases not matched to a gene: 4. The length of the CDR3 is 14 residues. The germline CDR1 and CDR2 sequences are MNHNS and SASEGT. The CDR3 here is CASSDFTSGYEQYF. As DNA, the CDR3 is TGTGCCAGCAGTGATTTCACTAGCGGCTACGAGCAGTACTTC.

The sample holds a few counts of this clone. The V gene is TRBV6-6, the J gene TRBJ1-1; TRBD1 is a possible D gene (5 bases). CDR1 and CDR2 (germline): MNHNY, SVGAGI (reference sequence). V shed 7 bases and J shed 4 bases, with 13 bases lying between them. The CDR3 length is 13 residues. CDR3 region: CASTLGASTEAFF. The CDR3 DNA follows: TGTGCCAGCACTCTCGGGGCGAGCACTGAAGCTTTCTTT.

The rearrangement uses TRBV9 and TRBJ2-1, with TRBD2 matching over 7 bases. Germline V gene sequence: CDR1 SGDLS, CDR2 YYNGEE. Trimming at V came to 0 bases and at J to 6 bases, leaving 0 bases not matched to a gene. The CDR3 extends over 13 amino acids. The CDR3 here is CASSVASGNEQFF. Written as DNA, the CDR3 is TGTGCCAGCAGCGTAGCTAGCGGCAATGAGCAGTTCTTC.

The rearrangement uses TRBV2 and TRBJ2-7; possibly TRBD2 for D (6 bases). The CDR3 spans 13 residues. V was cut by 8 bases and J by 0 bases, with 11 bases left in between. Germline loops: CDR1 SNHLY, CDR2 FYNNEI. CDR3 amino acids: CASGRRGSYEQYF. As DNA, the CDR3 is TGTGCCAGCGGGAGGAGGGGCTCCTACGAGCAGTACTTC.

This chain links TRBV4-2 with TRBJ2-3; D remains ambiguous. The CDR3 consists of 16 residues. Germline CDR1 reads LGHNA; CDR2 reads YNFKEQ. The ends were cut back, 6 bases at V and 4 bases at J, with 20 bases in the middle. The CDR3 DNA follows: TGTGCCAGCAGTCCCAATAAGGAGTTATGGGCAGATACGCAGTATTTT. It codes for CASSPNKELWADTQYF.

The chain links TRBV6-4 to TRBJ2-1; 13 nucleotides align to TRBD2. With V trimmed by 6 bases and J by 9 bases, 5 bases remained unmatched. In germline, CDR1 is MRHNA, CDR2 SNTAGT. The CDR3 runs to 14 residues. CDR3 nucleotides: TGTGCCAGCAGCAGACTAGCGGGAGGTAGTGAGCAGTTCTTC. It yields the protein CASSRLAGGSEQFF.

This clone appeared a single time. The chain uses TRBV30 and TRBJ2-4, with D perhaps TRBD2 (5 bases). This CDR3 has 15 amino acids. V lost 0 bases and J lost 2, with 11 bases in between. Germline V gene sequence: CDR1 GTSNPN, CDR2 SVGIG (reference sequence). The CDR3 nucleotides read TGTGCCTGGAGTGTACGAGGGCGACCCAAAAACATTCAGTACTTC. Translating it yields CAWSVRGRPKNIQYF.

This clone is a singleton in its sample. J is TRBJ1-1 and V is TRBV6-6; D is perhaps TRBD1 (5 bases). The V end was cut by 2 bases, the J end by 5 bases, with 12 bases between. CDR1 is MNHNY and CDR2 is SVGAGI in the germline V gene (reference sequence). The CDR3 runs to 14 residues. DNA of the CDR3: TGTGCCAGCAGTTACCCGGCAGGGAATACTGAAGCTTTCTTT. This sequence encodes CASSYPAGNTEAFF.

The genes are TRBV5-1 and TRBJ2-1, with D maybe TRBD1 (5 bases). The CDR3 is 15 residues long. Trimming took 0 bases from V and 8 from J, leaving 15 bases between them. Germline CDR1 and CDR2: SGHRS and YFSETQ. CDR3 in amino acids: CASSLAGATIYEQFF. In nucleotides, the CDR3 is TGCGCCAGCAGCTTGGCTGGGGCCACTATCTATGAGCAGTTCTTC.

The V and J genes are TRBV19 and TRBJ2-1, with D unclear. V was trimmed by 7 bases and J by 8 bases, leaving 18 bases between them. Germline V gives CDR1 LNHDA, CDR2 SQIVND (reference sequence). The CDR3 is made up of 14 amino acids. The chain's CDR3 is CASTPGQPPHEQFF. The DNA of the CDR3 is TGTGCCAGTACCCCCGGCCAGCCGCCCCATGAGCAGTTCTTC. The whole variable domain, filled in from reference TRBV19 and TRBJ2-1, reads DGGITQSPKYLFRKEGQNVTLSCEQNLNHDAMYWYRQDPGQGLRLIYYSQIVNDFQKGDIAEGYSVSREKKESFPLTVTSAQKNPTAFYLCASTPGQPPHEQFFGPGTRLTVL.

The CDR3 spells CASSLSRRGQYF. CDR3 in DNA: TGTGCCAGCAGCTTGAGCAGGAGGGGGCAGTACTTC. The chain employs TRBV5-5 and TRBJ2-7; possible D gene TRBD2, 6 bases. Trimming left V 1 base short and J 9 bases short, with 11 bases between. The germline gives CDR1 SGHKS, CDR2 YYEKEE (reference sequence). The CDR3 extends over 12 amino acids.

The J gene is TRBJ2-1, the V gene TRBV5-4, with 7 bases identical to TRBD1. CDR1 and CDR2 from the germline V gene are SGHNT and YYREEE (reference sequence). J was trimmed by 8 bases and V by 0 bases; bases with no gene match: 8. CDR3 length: 15 amino acids. The DNA of the CDR3 is TGTGCCAGCAGCTTGGATCGACAGGGTAAGGATGAGCAGTTCTTC. Protein: CASSLDRQGKDEQFF.

The CDR3 reads CASSAKSGWNEKLFF. CDR3 DNA: TGTGCCAGCAGTGCGAAATCGGGATGGAATGAAAAACTGTTTTTT. This chain uses TRBV25-1 with TRBJ1-4; no definite D call. Germline assignment: CDR1 MGHDK and CDR2 SYGVNS. The CDR3 is made up of 15 amino acids. Trimming cost V 4 bases and J 5 bases, with 14 bases left between them.

This clone was counted only a few times. CDR3 protein: CASSELAANYGYTF. CDR3 coding DNA: TGTGCCAGCAGTGAATTGGCCGCTAACTATGGCTACACCTTC. The V gene is TRBV6-1, the J gene TRBJ1-2, with unresolved D. Per germline, CDR1 MNHNS and CDR2 SASEGT. The CDR3 loop spans 14 amino acids. Trimming stripped 2 bases from V and 0 bases from J, with 7 bases between.

The chain carries TRBV27 and TRBJ2-7; 7 bases align to TRBD1. After removal of 6 bases from V and 0 bases from J, the junction contained 5 bases not matched to a gene. Germline CDR1 reads MNHEY; CDR2 reads SMNVEV (reference sequence). The CDR3 is made up of 14 amino acids. CDR3 residues: CASSRGLRSYEQYF. The CDR3 nucleotides are TGTGCCAGCAGCAGGGGGTTGCGCTCCTACGAGCAGTACTTC.

The chain is built from TRBV30 and TRBJ2-7; 11 bases line up with TRBD1. Per the germline V gene, CDR1 is GTSNPN and CDR2 is SVGIG (reference sequence). CDR3 length equals 15 residues. V was pared by 1 base and J by 4 bases, with 6 bases of the junction left unmatched. The CDR3 DNA reads TGTGCCTGGAGTGAGGGGACAGGGGGAACATACGAGCAGTACTTC. Translating gives CAWSEGTGGTYEQYF.

The J gene is TRBJ1-4, the V gene TRBV18, with 9 bases lining up with TRBD1. The CDR3 runs 21 residues. The junction had 18 bases not matched to a gene; V was cut back by 0 bases and J by 4 bases. Per the germline V gene, CDR1 is KGHSH and CDR2 is LQKENI. CDR3 sequence: CASSPPRLGTGLLRDNEKLFF. CDR3 DNA: TGTGCCAGCTCACCACCAAGGCTTGGGACAGGGCTATTAAGGGATAATGAAAAACTGTTTTTT.

This clone has a single count. The chain recombines TRBV7-2 with TRBJ2-3, with 7 bases that match TRBD2. The CDR3 consists of 15 residues. The germline V gene has CDR1 SGHTA and CDR2 FQGNSA. J lost 2 bases, V lost 4 bases, and 6 bases had no gene match. The CDR3 coding sequence is TGTGCCAGCAGCTCCACGGGGACTATCACAGATACGCAGTATTTT. Amino acids: CASSSTGTITDTQYF.

The chain recombines TRBV27 with TRBJ2-1; 7 bases match TRBD2. The V gene end was trimmed by 1 base and the J gene end by 10 bases; junction bases not matched to a gene: 4. Germline CDR1 reads MNHEY; CDR2 reads SMNVEV (reference sequence). This CDR3 has 13 amino acids. For the CDR3, the DNA is TGTGCCAGCAGTTTATTCAGCGGGGAGGAGCAGTTCTTC. Its protein product is CASSLFSGEEQFF.

This clone was detected only a few times. The V call is TRBV5-6, the J call TRBJ2-3; D call uncertain. The CDR3 totals 11 residues. The V gene's germline CDR1 is SGHDT and CDR2 YYEEEE. V lost 4 bases, J lost 6 bases, and 6 bases lay in between. CDR3 residues: CASSRRDTQYF. In DNA, the CDR3 is TGTGCCAGCAGCAGGCGGGATACGCAGTATTTT.

This clone was found a few times. The chain has TRBV5-1 and TRBJ1-2, with 8 bases matching TRBD1. There are 17 residues in the CDR3. Trimming at V came to 0 bases and at J to 6 bases, leaving 13 bases not matched to a gene. Germline lookup yields CDR1 SGHRS and CDR2 YFSETQ. CDR3 protein: CASSLVPRAGGADGYTF. The CDR3 nucleotides are TGCGCCAGCAGCTTGGTTCCTAGGGCAGGGGGCGCTGATGGCTACACCTTC. The variable domain in full, completed from reference TRBV5-1 and TRBJ1-2, reads KAGVTQTPRYLIKTRGQQVTLSCSPISGHRSVSWYQQTPGQGLQFLFEYFSETQRNKGNFPGRFSGRQFSNSRSEMNVSTLELGDSALYLCASSLVPRAGGADGYTFGSGTRLTVV.

This clone was observed a handful of times. J is TRBJ1-2 and V is TRBV9; D perhaps matches TRBD1 (5 bases). Trimming pared 0 bases from V and 4 bases from J, leaving 16 bases between. The germline gives CDR1 SGDLS, CDR2 YYNGEE. This CDR3 has 16 residues. CDR3 coding DNA: TGTGCCAGCAGCGTAGAGGGGTTAGGTGAGGGCTATGGCTACACCTTC. Its protein product is CASSVEGLGEGYGYTF. The entire variable domain, with the rest obtained from reference TRBV9 and TRBJ1-2, is as follows: DSGVTQTPKHLITATGQRVTLRCSPRSGDLSVYWYQQSLDQGLQFLIQYYNGEERAKGNILERFSAQQFPDLHSELNLSSLELGDSALYFCASSVEGLGEGYGYTFGSGTRLTVV.

The chain carries TRBV15 and TRBJ1-4; D gene uncertain. Germline CDR1 reads LNHNV; CDR2 reads YYDKDF (reference sequence). This CDR3 comprises 13 residues. V lost 1 base, J lost 4 bases, and 4 bases lay in between. As DNA, the CDR3 is TGTGCCACCAGCAGAGGTCTTAATGAAAAACTGTTTTTT. Its translation: CATSRGLNEKLFF.

This clone showed up just once. The chain uses TRBV7-2 and TRBJ2-3, with 10 bases identical to TRBD2. The germline gives CDR1 SGHTA, CDR2 FQGNSA. Germline trimming cut 4 bases from V and 3 bases from J; bases unmatched to any gene: 7. CDR3 length: 16 amino acids. The CDR3 sequence: CASSSLPSGGTDTQYF. The CDR3 nucleotides read TGTGCCAGCAGCTCTCTCCCTAGCGGGGGTACAGATACGCAGTATTTT.

CDR3 loop: CASSVGGTGPTEAFF. The CDR3 DNA reads as TGTGCCAGCAGCGTAGGAGGGACAGGGCCCACTGAAGCTTTCTTT. The chain links TRBV9 to TRBJ1-1; 9 nucleotides line up with TRBD1. Trimming cost V 0 bases and J 4 bases; bases outside gene matches: 4. This CDR3 contains 15 residues. The germline V gene has CDR1 SGDLS and CDR2 YYNGEE.

The gene calls are TRBV5-6 and TRBJ2-3; 7 nucleotides line up with TRBD1. CDR1 SGHDT and CDR2 YYEEEE come from the germline V gene. The junction had 4 bases not matched to a gene; V was cut back by 5 bases and J by 1 base. This CDR3 contains 14 residues. Here the CDR3 DNA reads TGTGCCAGCAGGCGTACAGGGGGCACAGATACGCAGTATTTT. This translates into CASRRTGGTDTQYF.

V and J are TRBV6-1 and TRBJ2-3; TRBD2 matches 13 bases. The CDR3 is made up of 16 amino acids. With 3 bases clipped from V and 3 bases from J, the junction kept 3 bases outside the gene matches. Per germline, CDR1 MNHNS and CDR2 SASEGT. Written as DNA, the CDR3 is TGTGCCAGCAGTGATAAGACTAGCGGGGGGACAGATACGCAGTATTTT. Protein: CASSDKTSGGTDTQYF.

The rearrangement links TRBV5-1 to TRBJ1-2, with TRBD1 matching 7 bases. The CDR3 is made up of 15 amino acids. V lost 4 bases to trimming and J lost 4 bases; unmatched junction nucleotides: 10. The V gene's germline CDR1 is SGHRS and CDR2 YFSETQ. The CDR3 bases are TGCGCCAGCAGCCCTGGAGGTTCAGGGGGCTATGGCTACACCTTC. Its protein product is CASSPGGSGGYGYTF.

Comments on this clone: Relative to the germline gene, one junction end is altered; a read error may explain this. The gene calls are TRBV19 and TRBJ1-1; D is perhaps TRBD1 (5 bases). Germline V CDR1 and CDR2: LNHDA, SQIVND (reference sequence). CDR3 size: 16 residues. CDR3 sequence (DNA): TGTGCCAGTAGTATACAGGGAACCATCAGGAACCCTGAAGCTTTCTTT. The encoded protein is CASSIQGTIRNPEAFF.